This T cell receptor (beta chain) is drawn from a study of T cells after yellow fever vaccination. Study observations and caveats: Only a minor proportion of clonotypes was detected across both CD4 and CD8 compartments.

A single record per CDR3 protein comes from TCRdb applying MiXCR to the 5' RACE reads. The sample lists about 130,000 distinct CDR3 sequences, approximately 8.4% occurring once. The CDR3 is made up of 16 amino acids. Per germline, CDR1 MGHRA and CDR2 YSYEKL. Trimming removed 2 bases from V and 0 bases from J; junction bases left unmatched: 4. This clonotype was detected many times. What it recognizes is unknown. The V call is TRBV4-1, the J call TRBJ1-5; 7 bases fit TRBD1. Sequencing was performed on CD8+ T cells sorted from PBMCs, taken on the day of the yellow fever booster vaccination. This receptor was obtained from a young man who received the YFV17D yellow fever vaccine. Here the CDR3 reads CASSQSGTDSNQPQHF. The CDR3 DNA reads TGCGCCAGCAGCCAATCCGGGACAGATAGCAATCAGCCCCAGCATTTT.